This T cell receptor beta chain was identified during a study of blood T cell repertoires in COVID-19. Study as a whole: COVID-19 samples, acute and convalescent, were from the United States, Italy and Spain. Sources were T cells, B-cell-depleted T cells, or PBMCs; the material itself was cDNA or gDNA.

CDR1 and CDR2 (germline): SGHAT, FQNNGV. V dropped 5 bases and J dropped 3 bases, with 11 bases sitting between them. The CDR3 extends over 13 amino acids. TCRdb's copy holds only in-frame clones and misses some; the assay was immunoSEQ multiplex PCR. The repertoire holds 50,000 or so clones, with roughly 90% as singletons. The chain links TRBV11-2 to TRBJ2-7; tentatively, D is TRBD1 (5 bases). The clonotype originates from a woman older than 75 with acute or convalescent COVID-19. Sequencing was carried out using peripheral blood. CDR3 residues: CASSRDSSYEQYF. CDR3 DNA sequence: TGTGCCAGCAGCCGTGACAGCAGCTACGAGCAGTACTTC.